This section outlines one T cell receptor beta chain sequence together with its context. The authors prepared UMI-labeled TRB cDNA libraries by 5' RACE. TCRdb reprocessed the 5' RACE reads and reports one entry per CDR3 protein, with no DNA. Its table lists around 40,000 distinct CDR3 sequences. The sample comes from a study of CXCR3-negative and CXCR3-positive naive CD8 T cells. Germline V gene sequence: CDR1 SGHNT, CDR2 YENEEA. The CDR3 spans 16 residues. This TCR derives from a human donor in good health. Some clones in this sample may be carry-over from other donors' samples. J is TRBJ2-1 and V is TRBV11-3; TCRdb's D call, TRBD1, is unchecked because there is no DNA. The source material was memory CD8+ T cells from blood. This chain's CDR3 is CASSLGGDRVRNEQFF.